These 6 T cell receptor beta chains were all obtained from the same sample, sequenced in a study of T cells in Graves' hyperthyroidism and ophthalmopathy. RNA transcripts provided the source from which TCR beta CDR3 regions were amplified. In the first-round RT-PCR of the TCR CDR3, the HTBI primer set was used. TCRdb analysed the multiplex PCR reads with MiXCR anew, one entry per CDR3 protein. The profile shows hundreds of thousands of distinct CDR3 sequences, less than 30% of them singletons. The sample consisted of blood. Source of these receptors: a man aged 35 to 55 with Graves' hyperthyroidism that later progressed to Graves' ophthalmopathy.

This clonotype appeared many times. The chain recombines TRBV11-2 with TRBJ1-3; D not certain. The CDR3 runs to 15 residues. Deletions cut 5 bases from V and 0 bases from J, with 11 bases between. Germline V gene sequence: CDR1 SGHAT, CDR2 FQNNGV. CDR3 loop: CASSPRPLSGNTIYF. The CDR3, as DNA: TGTGCCAGCAGCCCCCGACCCCTCTCTGGAAACACCATATATTTT.

Concerning this clonotype: This could be a read error, since a much larger clone is one nucleotide away. This chain uses TRBV9 with TRBJ2-7; TRBD2 might be the D (6 bases). V shed 2 bases and J shed 2 bases, with 14 bases lying between them. CDR1 is SGDLS and CDR2 is YYNGEE in the germline V gene. This CDR3 is 15 amino acids long. The CDR3 region is CASSVGTGITYEQYF. CDR3 sequence (DNA): TGTGCCAGCAGCGTCGGGACTGGAATAACCTACGAGCAGTACTTC. The full variable domain, with the rest looked up from reference TRBV9 and TRBJ2-7, is DSGVTQTPKHLITATGQRVTLRCSPRSGDLSVYWYQQSLDQGLQFLIQYYNGEERAKGNILERFSAQQFPDLHSELNLSSLELGDSALYFCASSVGTGITYEQYFGPGTRLTVT.

This clonotype was counted many times. This chain uses TRBV6-1 with TRBJ2-7; D remains unclear. The CDR3 sequence is 14 residues long. Per germline, CDR1 MNHNS and CDR2 SASEGT. V was shortened by 6 bases and J by 4 bases, with 16 bases between the two germline ends. DNA of the CDR3: TGTGCCAGCAGGAGTCAGGCTATGTGGTACGAGCAGTACTTC. Its protein is CASRSQAMWYEQYF.

This clonotype was counted a few times. V is TRBV20-1 and J is TRBJ1-5; D remains unclear. The length of the CDR3 is 13 residues. Germline V CDR1 and CDR2: DFQATT, SNEGSKA (reference sequence). The V gene lost 5 bases and the J gene lost 5 bases, with 13 bases spanning the gap. The CDR3 protein is CSALGDKDQPQHF. Written as DNA, the CDR3 is TGCAGTGCTCTCGGTGATAAAGATCAGCCCCAGCATTTT.

This clonotype was detected many times. V is TRBV12-3 or TRBV12-4 and J is TRBJ1-2, with no clear D. Trimming removed 6 bases from V and 7 bases from J, with 15 bases in between. This CDR3 contains 13 residues. Written as DNA, the CDR3 is TGTGCCAGCAGGTCGAAGCGCTATGGTGGCTACACCTTC. Translated, it gives CASRSKRYGGYTF.

The chain recombines TRBV6-5 with TRBJ1-5; D uncertain. The CDR3 loop spans 13 amino acids. Germline CDR1 reads MNHEY; CDR2 reads SVGAGI. The V end lost 4 bases, the J end lost 4 bases, and 8 bases lay between the germline ends. CDR3 residues: CASSSQMNQPQHF. As DNA, the CDR3 is TGTGCCAGCAGTTCCCAGATGAATCAGCCCCAGCATTTT.